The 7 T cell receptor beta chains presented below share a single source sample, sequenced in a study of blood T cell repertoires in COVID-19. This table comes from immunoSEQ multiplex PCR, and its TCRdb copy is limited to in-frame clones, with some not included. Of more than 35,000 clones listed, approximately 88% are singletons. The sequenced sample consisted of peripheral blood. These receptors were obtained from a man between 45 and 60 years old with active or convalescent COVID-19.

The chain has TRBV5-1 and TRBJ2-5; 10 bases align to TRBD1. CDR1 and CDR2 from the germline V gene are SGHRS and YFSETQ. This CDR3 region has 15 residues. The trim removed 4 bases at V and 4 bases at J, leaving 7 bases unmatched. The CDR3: CASSGGTGVRETQYF. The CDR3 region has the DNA TGCGCCAGCAGCGGTGGGACAGGGGTGCGAGAGACCCAGTACTTC. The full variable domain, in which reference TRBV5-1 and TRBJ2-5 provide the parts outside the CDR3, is KAGVTQTPRYLIKTRGQQVTLSCSPISGHRSVSWYQQTPGQGLQFLFEYFSETQRNKGNFPGRFSGRQFSNSRSEMNVSTLELGDSALYLCASSGGTGVRETQYFGPGTRLLVL.

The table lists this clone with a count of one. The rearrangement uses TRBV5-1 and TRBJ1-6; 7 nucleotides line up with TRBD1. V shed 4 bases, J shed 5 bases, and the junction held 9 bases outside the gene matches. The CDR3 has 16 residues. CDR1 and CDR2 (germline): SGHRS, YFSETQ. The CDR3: CASSRDRASNNSPLHF. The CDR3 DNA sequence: TGCGCCAGCAGCAGAGACAGGGCCTCAAATAATTCACCCCTCCACTTT.

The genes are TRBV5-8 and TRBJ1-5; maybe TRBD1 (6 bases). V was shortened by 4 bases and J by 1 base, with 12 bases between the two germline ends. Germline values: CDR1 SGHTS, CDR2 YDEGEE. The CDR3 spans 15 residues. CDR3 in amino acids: CASSVDRLSNQPQHF. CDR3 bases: TGTGCCAGCAGCGTTGACAGGTTGAGCAATCAGCCCCAGCATTTT.

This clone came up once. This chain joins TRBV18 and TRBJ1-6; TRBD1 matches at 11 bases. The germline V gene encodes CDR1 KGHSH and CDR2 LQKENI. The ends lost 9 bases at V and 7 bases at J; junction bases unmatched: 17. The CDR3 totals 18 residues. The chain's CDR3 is CASSATGTGGSGNSPLHF. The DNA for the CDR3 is TGTGCCAGTTCAGCTACCGGGACAGGGGGGTCTGGGAATTCACCCCTCCACTTT.

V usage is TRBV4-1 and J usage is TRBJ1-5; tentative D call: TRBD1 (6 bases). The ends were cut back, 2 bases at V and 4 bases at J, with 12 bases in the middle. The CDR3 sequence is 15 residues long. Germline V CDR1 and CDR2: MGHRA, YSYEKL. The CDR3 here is CASSQPGTRNQPQHF. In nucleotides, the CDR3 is TGCGCCAGCAGCCAACCCGGGACACGTAATCAGCCCCAGCATTTT.

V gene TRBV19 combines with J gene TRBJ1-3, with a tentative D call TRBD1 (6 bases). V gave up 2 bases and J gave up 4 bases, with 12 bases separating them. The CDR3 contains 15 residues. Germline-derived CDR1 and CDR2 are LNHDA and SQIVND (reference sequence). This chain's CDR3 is CASSIIPGQGNTIYF. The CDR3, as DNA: TGTGCCAGTAGTATAATCCCGGGACAAGGAAACACCATATATTTT.

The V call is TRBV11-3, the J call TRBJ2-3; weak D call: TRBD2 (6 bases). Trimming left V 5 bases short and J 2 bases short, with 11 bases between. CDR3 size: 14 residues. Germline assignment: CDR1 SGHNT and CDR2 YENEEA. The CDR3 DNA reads TGTGCCAGCAGCGGGCCGGGAGCCACAGATACGCAGTATTTT. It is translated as CASSGPGATDTQYF.